Below, 5 T cell receptor beta chains from the same sample are listed, as sequenced in a study of T cell responses to AZD1222 COVID-19 vaccine. Only in-frame clones appear in the TCRdb table, and some are missing; sequencing was by immunoSEQ multiplex PCR. Among around 150,000 clones listed, around 93% were seen once. Source: peripheral blood, taken 28 days after the second AZD1222 dose. These receptors all stem from an adult who received the AZD1222 COVID-19 vaccine.

The chain combines TRBV6-1 with TRBJ1-2; D unresolved. The CDR3 sequence is 13 residues long. Germline V lookup: CDR1 MNHNS, CDR2 SASEGT. The V and J ends lost 1 base and 7 bases respectively, with 10 bases between them. This chain's CDR3 is CASSEEGSGGYTF. In DNA form, the CDR3 reads TGTGCCAGCAGTGAAGAAGGGTCGGGTGGCTACACCTTC.

The chain employs TRBV7-9 and TRBJ1-1; D gene unclear. Germline V gene lookup returns CDR1 SEHNR and CDR2 FQNEAQ (reference sequence). This CDR3 region has 15 residues. With 5 bases removed from V and 1 base from J, the gap between germline ends came to 14 bases. In nucleotides, the CDR3 is TGTGCCAGCAGCGCGGAAGGGATCAAGAACACTGAAGCTTTCTTT. It yields the protein CASSAEGIKNTEAFF. Based on the CDR3 plus reference TRBV7-9 and TRBJ1-1, the full variable domain is DTGVSQNPRHKITKRGQNVTFRCDPISEHNRLYWYRQTLGQGPEFLTYFQNEAQLEKSRLLSDRFSAERPKGSFSTLEIQRTEQGDSAMYLCASSAEGIKNTEAFFGQGTRLTVV.

The chain is built from TRBV18 and TRBJ1-1; D gene ambiguous. Trimming cost V 4 bases and J 7 bases, with 10 bases left between them. This CDR3 has 12 amino acids. Germline assignment: CDR1 KGHSH and CDR2 LQKENI. CDR3 amino acids: CASSRTAVEAFF. The CDR3 DNA reads as TGTGCCAGCTCACGGACGGCGGTTGAAGCTTTCTTT.

The chain combines TRBV7-8 with TRBJ2-2; tentatively, D is TRBD1 (5 bases). The CDR3 loop spans 15 amino acids. The germline gives CDR1 SGHVS, CDR2 FQNEAQ. Trimming left V 5 bases short and J 0 bases short, with 10 bases between. The CDR3 nucleotides read TGTGCCAGCAGCCGGACAACCGCGAACACCGGGGAGCTGTTTTTT. Protein sequence: CASSRTTANTGELFF.

V and J are TRBV24-1 and TRBJ2-1, with TRBD2 identical over 10 bases. The CDR3 has 16 amino acids. From germline, CDR1 is KGHDR and CDR2 SFDVKD. V was clipped by 5 bases and J by 10 bases; unmatched bases: 13. CDR3: CATSGTPSGGDKEQFF. The CDR3 coding sequence is TGTGCCACCAGTGGGACGCCCAGCGGGGGGGATAAGGAGCAGTTCTTC.